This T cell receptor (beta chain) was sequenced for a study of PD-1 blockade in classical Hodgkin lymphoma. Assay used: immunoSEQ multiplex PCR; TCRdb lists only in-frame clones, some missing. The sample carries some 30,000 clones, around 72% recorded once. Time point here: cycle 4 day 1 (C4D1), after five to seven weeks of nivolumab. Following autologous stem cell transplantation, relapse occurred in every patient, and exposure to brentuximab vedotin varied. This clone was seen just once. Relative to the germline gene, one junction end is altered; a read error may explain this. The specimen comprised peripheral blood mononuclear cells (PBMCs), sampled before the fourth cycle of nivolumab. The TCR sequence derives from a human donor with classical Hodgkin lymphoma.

CDR3 loop: CASSRLGGTGDTGELLF. The CDR3 DNA sequence: TGTGCCAGCAGCCGCTTGGGAGGGACGGGAGACACCGGGGAGCTGCTTTTT. The chain uses TRBV11-2 and TRBJ2-2; TRBD2 matches 7 bases. CDR3 length equals 17 residues. The V gene's germline CDR1 is SGHAT and CDR2 FQNNGV. Together with reference TRBV11-2 and TRBJ2-2, the CDR3 gives the full variable domain: EAGVAQSPRYKIIEKRQSVAFWCNPISGHATLYWYQQILGQGPKLLIQFQNNGVVDDSQLPKDRFSAERLKGVDSTLKIQPAKLEDSAVYLCASSRLGGTGDTGELLFGEGSRLTVL.